This TCR beta chain was documented in a study of T cell responses to AZD1222 COVID-19 vaccine. Broader study findings: Just 5 to 7 AZD1222 recipients tested seropositive at baseline. Regions 160-218 and 743-854 held dominance among vaccine-associated CD4 TCRs, which spanned spike.

Repertoires were generated with immunoSEQ multiplex PCR, while TCRdb's copy carries only in-frame clones and drops some. The sample lists 95,000 to 100,000 clones, 90% to 95% seen once, with roughly an eighth in the top ten. Trimming took 3 bases from V and 6 from J; bases not matched to a gene: 5. This CDR3 spans 15 amino acids. The germline V gene has CDR1 MNHEY and CDR2 SMNVEV (reference sequence). For this clone: What it binds is unknown.

The genes are TRBV27 and TRBJ1-6; 7 nucleotides align to TRBD1. The sequence derives from an adult in good health. Source: peripheral blood, taken on day 0 of AZD1222 vaccination. The CDR3 DNA is TGTGCCAGCAGTTTGACAGGGTTCCCTAATTCACCCCTCCACTTT. This encodes CASSLTGFPNSPLHF.